The clone carrying this T cell receptor beta chain has only one observation. MiXCR, run by TCRdb on the PCR reads, gives a single entry per CDR3 protein. The data show about 640,000 distinct CDR3 sequences, less than 20% seen once. Naive CD8 T cell sorting was performed on the CD8+CD4-CCR7+CD45RA+ phenotype. The record originates from a study of molecular identifiers for immune sequencing clone quantification. CDR3 length: 15 residues. Looked up from germline, CDR1 is SGDLS and CDR2 is YYNGEE. With 0 bases clipped from V and 2 bases from J, the junction kept 1 base outside the gene matches. The rearrangement joins TRBV9 to TRBJ2-7, with 11 bases that match TRBD2. The sequenced sample was naive CD8+ T cells from blood, with Jurkat cell RNA spiked in. The subset: FACS-sorted CD8+CD4-CCR7+CD45RA+ naive T cells. This receptor was obtained from a human donor in good health. Some libraries in this study had Jurkat cell RNA spiked in. As DNA, the CDR3 is TGTGCCAGCAGCGTAGGTAGCGGGGGGGCCTACGAGCAGTACTTC. Its translation is CASSVGSGGAYEQYF.